A single sample gave rise to the 15 T cell receptor beta chains below, sequenced in a study of blood T cell repertoires in COVID-19. Here immunoSEQ multiplex PCR was the method, and the copy in TCRdb shows in-frame clones only, minus some. The repertoire holds about 200,000 clones, with approximately 81% as singletons. Sequenced sample: peripheral blood. These receptor sequences come from a woman at least 80 years old with acute or convalescent COVID-19.

The chain couples TRBV30 to TRBJ2-5; TRBD2 matches 8 bases. Per germline, CDR1 GTSNPN and CDR2 SVGIG (reference sequence). Trimming removed 5 bases from V and 1 base from J; junction bases left unmatched: 9. The CDR3 spans 15 residues. The CDR3 sequence is CAWQRSGSGQETQYF. The DNA of the CDR3 is TGTGCCTGGCAGAGGAGCGGGAGCGGCCAAGAGACCCAGTACTTC.

This chain joins TRBV2 and TRBJ2-3, with 8 bases that match TRBD1. The CDR3 length is 14 residues. In germline, CDR1 is SNHLY, CDR2 FYNNEI. Trimming cost V 8 bases and J 4 bases; bases outside gene matches: 8. This CDR3 is CASRRNRGADTQYF. The CDR3, as DNA: TGTGCCAGCCGGAGGAACAGGGGGGCAGATACGCAGTATTTT.

J is TRBJ2-7 and V is TRBV9; D uncertain. V was shortened by 0 bases and J by 1 base, with 8 bases between the two germline ends. CDR1 is SGDLS and CDR2 is YYNGEE in the germline V gene. The CDR3 contains 14 residues. CDR3 in amino acids: CASSVGRDSYEQYF. CDR3 in DNA: TGTGCCAGCAGCGTAGGCCGCGATTCCTACGAGCAGTACTTC.

This clone has a single count. The J gene is TRBJ2-7, the V gene TRBV4-2; tentatively, D is TRBD1 (5 bases). Germline V gives CDR1 LGHNA, CDR2 YNFKEQ. This CDR3 is built from 14 residues. Trimming cost V 3 bases and J 2 bases, with 11 bases left between them. In nucleotides, the CDR3 is TGTGCCAGCAGCCAGGCGACAGCTACCTACGAGCAGTACTTC. It translates to CASSQATATYEQYF.

V usage is TRBV7-2 and J usage is TRBJ2-7; 9 bases are shared with TRBD2. Germline values: CDR1 SGHTA, CDR2 FQGNSA. This CDR3 is 13 amino acids long. With V trimmed by 4 bases and J by 4 bases, 2 bases remained unmatched. CDR3 loop: CASSSTSGYEQYF. CDR3 sequence (DNA): TGTGCCAGCAGCTCGACTAGCGGTTACGAGCAGTACTTC.

The gene calls are TRBV25-1 and TRBJ1-3; tentatively, D is TRBD1 (6 bases). The ends were cut back, 5 bases at V and 4 bases at J, with 18 bases in the middle. From germline, CDR1 is MGHDK and CDR2 SYGVNS. This CDR3 spans 16 amino acids. CDR3 sequence: CASSPGGPTRGNTIYF. The CDR3, as DNA: TGTGCCAGCAGTCCCGGGGGGCCCACTAGAGGAAACACCATATATTTT.

V is TRBV19 and J is TRBJ1-4; D call uncertain. The V end was cut by 5 bases, the J end by 13 bases, with 14 bases between. The germline gives CDR1 LNHDA, CDR2 SQIVND (reference sequence). The CDR3 is 12 residues long. The DNA of the CDR3 is TGTGCCAGTAGTCCCTCATTGGGAGGACTGTTTTTT. Its protein product is CASSPSLGGLFF.

In nucleotides, the CDR3 is TGTGCCATCAGTGAGTCGAAGGCAGGCCCGAACACTGAAGCTTTCTTT. It codes for CAISESKAGPNTEAFF. J is TRBJ1-1 and V is TRBV10-3, with D unresolved. Trimming stripped 0 bases from V and 1 base from J, with 12 bases between. Germline V lookup: CDR1 ENHRY, CDR2 SYGVKD. This CDR3 is 16 amino acids long.

This clone was recorded only once. This sequence joins TRBV27 and TRBJ2-1; 10 bases match TRBD1. The CDR3 totals 15 residues. The V gene's germline CDR1 is MNHEY and CDR2 SMNVEV (reference sequence). With 6 bases clipped from V and 7 bases from J, the junction kept 9 bases outside the gene matches. CDR3 DNA sequence: TGTGCCAGCAGCGTGGGACAGGGGTACATTAATGAGCAGTTCTTC. Translation gives CASSVGQGYINEQFF.

For the CDR3, the DNA is TGTGCCTGGAGTGGGAGGGGAGATGGCAATCAGCCCCAGCATTTT. This encodes CAWSGRGDGNQPQHF. V and J are TRBV30 and TRBJ1-5; D might be TRBD1 (5 bases). Trimming stripped 1 base from V and 2 bases from J, with 12 bases between. Per germline, CDR1 GTSNPN and CDR2 SVGIG (reference sequence). The CDR3 spans 15 residues.

This clone appeared many times. The gene calls are TRBV6-5 and TRBJ2-7, with TRBD2 identical over 7 bases. The V gene end was trimmed by 5 bases and the J gene end by 5 bases; junction bases not matched to a gene: 9. CDR3 length: 14 residues. From germline, CDR1 is MNHEY and CDR2 SVGAGI. The CDR3 region has the DNA TGTGCCAGCAGTCCCACTAGCGTTTGGGACGAGCAGTACTTC. It encodes CASSPTSVWDEQYF.

The V gene is TRBV5-1, the J gene TRBJ1-5; 7 bases line up with TRBD1. Losses at the gene ends were 4 bases for V and 4 bases for J; bases not matched to a gene: 8. CDR1 is SGHRS, CDR2 YFSETQ, per germline. The CDR3 is 15 amino acids. This CDR3 is CASSLGTERNQPQHF. CDR3 nucleotide sequence: TGCGCCAGCAGCCTCGGGACAGAGAGAAATCAGCCCCAGCATTTT.

The chain carries TRBV5-8 and TRBJ1-2, with no clear D. The CDR3 is made up of 15 amino acids. Trimming pared 0 bases from V and 4 bases from J, leaving 13 bases between. Germline loops: CDR1 SGHTS, CDR2 YDEGEE. The CDR3 spells CASSLVSAEPYGYTF. CDR3 DNA sequence: TGTGCCAGCAGCTTGGTGTCGGCGGAGCCCTATGGCTACACCTTC.

This clone was recorded only once. Additional DNA sequences in this sample encode the identical CDR3. This chain links TRBV27 with TRBJ1-5, with 8 bases aligning to TRBD1. Germline loops: CDR1 MNHEY, CDR2 SMNVEV (reference sequence). This CDR3 has 17 amino acids. Germline trimming cut 5 bases from V and 6 bases from J; bases unmatched to any gene: 15. CDR3 loop: CASSGNTGQVPSQPQHF. Here the CDR3 DNA reads TGTGCCAGCAGTGGGAATACGGGACAGGTACCATCTCAGCCCCAGCATTTT.

The chain is built from TRBV3-1 (or the pseudogene TRBV3-2) and TRBJ1-2; D might be TRBD1 (5 bases). Germline V gene sequence: CDR1 LGHDT, CDR2 YNNKEL (reference sequence). V lost 3 bases, J lost 8 bases, and 25 bases lay in between. CDR3 length: 17 residues. This CDR3 is CASSHKRALHKRGGYTF. In DNA form, the CDR3 reads TGTGCCAGCAGCCACAAAAGGGCCCTTCACAAACGGGGGGGCTACACCTTC.